This paragraph reports one TCR beta chain. At one boundary the junction diverges from the germline segment, which might be a read error. This sample is drawn from a study of blood T cell repertoires in COVID-19. The method was immunoSEQ multiplex PCR; TCRdb's version includes in-frame clones alone and lacks a portion of them. The sample carries approximately 250,000 clones, 75% to 85% recorded once. CDR1 SGHTA and CDR2 FQGNSA come from the germline V gene. There are 18 residues in the CDR3. The gene calls are TRBV7-2 and TRBJ2-1; TRBD2 agrees at 12 bases. This sequence was found in a man aged 35-49 years who had recovered from COVID-19. The sample was peripheral blood. The CDR3 DNA follows: TGTGCCAGCAACTTACGGGGAGCTCGACTAGCGGGAGTTACAGAGCAGTTCTTC. Amino acid sequence: CASNLRGARLAGVTEQFF.